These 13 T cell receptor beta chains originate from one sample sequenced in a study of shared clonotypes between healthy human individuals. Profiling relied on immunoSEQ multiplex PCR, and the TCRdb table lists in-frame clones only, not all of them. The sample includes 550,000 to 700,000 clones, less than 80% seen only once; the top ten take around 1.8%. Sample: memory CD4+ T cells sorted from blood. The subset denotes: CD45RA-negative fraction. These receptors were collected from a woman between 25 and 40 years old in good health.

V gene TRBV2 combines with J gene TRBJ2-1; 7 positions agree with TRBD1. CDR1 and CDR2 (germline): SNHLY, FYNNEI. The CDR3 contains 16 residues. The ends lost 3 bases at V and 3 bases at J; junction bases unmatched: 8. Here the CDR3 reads CASSDWGQKYYNEQFF. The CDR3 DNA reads TGTGCCAGCAGTGACTGGGGACAGAAGTACTACAATGAGCAGTTCTTC.

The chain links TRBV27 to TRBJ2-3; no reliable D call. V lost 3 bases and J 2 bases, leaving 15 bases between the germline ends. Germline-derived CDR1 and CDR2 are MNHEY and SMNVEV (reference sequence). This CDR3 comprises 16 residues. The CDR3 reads CASSFRPGRITDTQYF. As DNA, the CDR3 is TGTGCCAGCAGTTTCCGTCCCGGGCGGATCACAGATACGCAGTATTTT.

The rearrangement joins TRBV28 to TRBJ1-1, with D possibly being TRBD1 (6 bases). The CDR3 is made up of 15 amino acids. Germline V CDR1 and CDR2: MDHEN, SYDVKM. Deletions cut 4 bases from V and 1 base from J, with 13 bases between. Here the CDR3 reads CASSSGGGANTEAFF. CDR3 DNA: TGTGCCAGCAGTTCTGGGGGGGGCGCGAACACTGAAGCTTTCTTT.

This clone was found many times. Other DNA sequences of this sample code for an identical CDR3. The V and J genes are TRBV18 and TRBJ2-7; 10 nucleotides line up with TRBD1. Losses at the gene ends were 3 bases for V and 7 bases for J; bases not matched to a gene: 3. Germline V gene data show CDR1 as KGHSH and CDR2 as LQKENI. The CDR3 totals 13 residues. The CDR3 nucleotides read TGTGCCAGCTCACCGGGGACAGGGGATGAGCAGTACTTC. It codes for CASSPGTGDEQYF.

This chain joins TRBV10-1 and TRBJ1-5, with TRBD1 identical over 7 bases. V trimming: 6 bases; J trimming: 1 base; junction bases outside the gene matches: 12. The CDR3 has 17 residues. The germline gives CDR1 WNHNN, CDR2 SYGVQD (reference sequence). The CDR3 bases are TGCGCCAGCAGGACCTATTTAGGGGGCGCGAGCAATCAGCCCCAGCATTTT. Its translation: CASRTYLGGASNQPQHF.

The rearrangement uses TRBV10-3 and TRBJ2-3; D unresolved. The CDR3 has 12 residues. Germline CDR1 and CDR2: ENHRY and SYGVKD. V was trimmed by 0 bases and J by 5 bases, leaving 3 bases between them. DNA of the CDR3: TGTGCCATCAGTGAGTCCGAAGATACGCAGTATTTT. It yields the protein CAISESEDTQYF.

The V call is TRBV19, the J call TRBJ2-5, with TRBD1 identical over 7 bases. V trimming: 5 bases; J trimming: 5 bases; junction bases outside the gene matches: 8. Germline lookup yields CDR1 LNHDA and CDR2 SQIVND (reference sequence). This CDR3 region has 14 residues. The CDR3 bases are TGTGCCAGTAGTGAGAGGGGGCGCGGGGAGACCCAGTACTTC. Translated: CASSERGRGETQYF.

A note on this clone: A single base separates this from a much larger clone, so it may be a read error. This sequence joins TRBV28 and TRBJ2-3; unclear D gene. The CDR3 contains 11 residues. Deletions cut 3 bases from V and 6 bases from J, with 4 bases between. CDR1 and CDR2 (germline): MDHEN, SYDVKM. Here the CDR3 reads CASSFHDTQYF. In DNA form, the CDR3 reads TGTGCCAGCAGTTTCCACGATACGCAGTATTTT.

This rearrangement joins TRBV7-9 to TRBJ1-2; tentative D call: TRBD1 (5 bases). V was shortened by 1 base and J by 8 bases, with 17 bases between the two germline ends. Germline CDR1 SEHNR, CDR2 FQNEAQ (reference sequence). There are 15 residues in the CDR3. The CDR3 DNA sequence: TGTGCCAGCAGCTTAGAAACAGGACGAAATCAAGGCTACACCTTC. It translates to CASSLETGRNQGYTF.

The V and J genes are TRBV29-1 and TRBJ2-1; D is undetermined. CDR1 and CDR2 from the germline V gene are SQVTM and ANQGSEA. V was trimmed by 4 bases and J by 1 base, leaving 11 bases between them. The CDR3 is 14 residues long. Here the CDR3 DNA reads TGCAGCGTTGTGGAGAACTCATCCTACAATGAGCAGTTCTTC. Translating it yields CSVVENSSYNEQFF.

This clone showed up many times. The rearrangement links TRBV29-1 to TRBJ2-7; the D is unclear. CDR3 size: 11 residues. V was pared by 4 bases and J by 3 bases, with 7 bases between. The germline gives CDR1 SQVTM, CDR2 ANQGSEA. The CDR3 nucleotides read TGCAGCGTTGTTTCAGACTACGAGCAGTACTTC. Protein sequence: CSVVSDYEQYF.

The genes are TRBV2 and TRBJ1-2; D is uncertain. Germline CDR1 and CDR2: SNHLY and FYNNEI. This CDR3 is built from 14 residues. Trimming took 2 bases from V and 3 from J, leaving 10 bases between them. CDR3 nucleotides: TGTGCCAGCAGTGAACGATCGTCATACTATGGCTACACCTTC. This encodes CASSERSSYYGYTF.

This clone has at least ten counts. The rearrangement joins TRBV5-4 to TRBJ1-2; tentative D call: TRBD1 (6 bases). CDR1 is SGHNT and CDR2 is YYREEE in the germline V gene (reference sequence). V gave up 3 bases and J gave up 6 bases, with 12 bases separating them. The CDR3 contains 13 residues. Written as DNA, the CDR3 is TGTGCCAGCAGCTACCCTTCAGGGGATGGCTACACCTTC. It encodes CASSYPSGDGYTF.